This T cell receptor (beta chain) was captured in a study of cytomegalovirus exposure and HLA in healthy donors. General study points: TCR beta sequences reportedly predicted most subjects' HLA-A and HLA-B alleles accurately. When a later analysis compared HLA-associated TCR beta chains with equally common others, the HLA-associated chains turned out to be more clonally expanded and to have lower generation probabilities.

Worth noting for this clone: Its cognate antigen is unknown. Other DNA sequences within the sample encode an identical CDR3.

Healthy bone marrow donors made up the donor group. The PCR was carried out with 60 Vbeta primers and 13 Jbeta primers. The repertoire was sequenced with immunoSEQ multiplex PCR; TCRdb's copy has only in-frame clones and lacks some. The table records approximately 150,000 clones, approximately 80% of them present only once. The source material was PBMCs. This receptor was obtained from a woman in her forties in good health and CMV-seronegative.

The CDR3 here is CASSWPLPQGTGELFF. DNA of the CDR3: TGTGCCAGCAGCTGGCCCCTCCCGCAGGGTACCGGGGAGCTGTTTTTT. This sequence joins TRBV11-3 and TRBJ2-2, with a tentative D call TRBD1 (5 bases). V was trimmed by 4 bases and J by 5 bases, leaving 17 bases between them. The CDR3 is 16 amino acids. The germline CDR1 and CDR2 sequences are SGHNT and YENEEA.